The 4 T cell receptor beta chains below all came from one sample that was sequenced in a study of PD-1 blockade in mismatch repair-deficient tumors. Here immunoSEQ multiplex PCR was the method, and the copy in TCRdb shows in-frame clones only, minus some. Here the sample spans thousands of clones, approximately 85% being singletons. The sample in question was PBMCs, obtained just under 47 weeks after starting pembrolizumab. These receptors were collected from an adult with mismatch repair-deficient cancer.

CDR3 amino acids: CASNFGHGTEAFF. In nucleotides, the CDR3 is TGTGCCAGCAACTTTGGCCATGGCACTGAAGCTTTCTTT. The chain combines TRBV5-6 with TRBJ1-1; D unclear. The CDR3 spans 13 residues. Germline V CDR1 and CDR2: SGHDT, YYEEEE. V was pared by 6 bases and J by 4 bases, with 13 bases between.

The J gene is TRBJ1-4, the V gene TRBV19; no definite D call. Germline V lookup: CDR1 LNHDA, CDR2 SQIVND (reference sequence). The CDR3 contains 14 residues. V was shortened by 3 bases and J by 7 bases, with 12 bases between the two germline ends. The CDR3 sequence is CASSMWSGVEKLFF. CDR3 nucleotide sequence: TGTGCCAGTAGTATGTGGTCAGGCGTTGAAAAACTGTTTTTT.

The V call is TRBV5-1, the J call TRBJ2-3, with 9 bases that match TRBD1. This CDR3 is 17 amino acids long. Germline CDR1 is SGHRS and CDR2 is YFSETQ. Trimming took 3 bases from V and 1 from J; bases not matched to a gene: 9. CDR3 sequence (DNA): TGCGCCAGCAGCTCAGAGCCGACAGGGGGAGGCACAGATACGCAGTATTTT. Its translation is CASSSEPTGGGTDTQYF.

CDR3 amino acids: CASSVELGGSGRNEQFF. In DNA, the CDR3 is TGTGCCAGCAGCGTAGAGCTGGGGGGTAGCGGGAGAAATGAGCAGTTCTTC. V gene TRBV9 combines with J gene TRBJ2-1; 9 nucleotides agree with TRBD2. V gave up 0 bases and J gave up 7 bases; unmatched junction bases: 11. CDR3 length: 17 residues. CDR1 is SGDLS, CDR2 YYNGEE, per germline.